The TCR beta chain under discussion was sequenced for a study of a mutant IDH1 vaccine in newly diagnosed glioma. Worth noting for this clone: The antigen remains undetermined.

V was clipped by 7 bases and J by 5 bases, with 20 bases between them. The CDR3 sequence is 15 residues long. Germline values: CDR1 MNHNY, CDR2 SVGAGI (reference sequence). The repertoire was sequenced with immunoSEQ multiplex PCR; TCRdb's copy has only in-frame clones and lacks some. The sample has roughly 60,000 clones; about 85% are singletons. Specified time point: week 23, last vaccination. Mutant IDH1 20-mer peptide, at 300 ug, made up each vaccine dose, with topical imiquimod. The input for sequencing was PBMCs, taken from a glioma patient whose treatment included an IDH1 peptide vaccine. The chain employs TRBV6-6 and TRBJ1-1; weak D call: TRBD1 (6 bases). This receptor was obtained from a man aged 25-45 years with glioma. The CDR3: CASKQLKGGRTEAFF. The CDR3 DNA reads TGTGCCAGCAAACAATTAAAGGGGGGTAGGACTGAAGCTTTCTTT.